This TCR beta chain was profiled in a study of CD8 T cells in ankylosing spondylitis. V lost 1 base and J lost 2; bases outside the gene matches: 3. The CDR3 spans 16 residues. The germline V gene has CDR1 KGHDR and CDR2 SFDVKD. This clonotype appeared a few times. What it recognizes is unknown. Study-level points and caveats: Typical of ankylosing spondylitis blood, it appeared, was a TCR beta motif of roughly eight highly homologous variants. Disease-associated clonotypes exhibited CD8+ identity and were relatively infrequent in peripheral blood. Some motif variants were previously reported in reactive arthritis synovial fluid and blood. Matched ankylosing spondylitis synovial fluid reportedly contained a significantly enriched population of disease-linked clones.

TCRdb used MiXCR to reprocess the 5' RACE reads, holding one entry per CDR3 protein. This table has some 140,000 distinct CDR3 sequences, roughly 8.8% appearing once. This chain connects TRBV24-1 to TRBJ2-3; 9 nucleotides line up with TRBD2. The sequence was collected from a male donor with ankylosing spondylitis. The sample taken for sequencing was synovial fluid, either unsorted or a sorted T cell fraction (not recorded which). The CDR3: CATSDFLAGSTDTQYF. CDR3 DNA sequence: TGTGCCACCAGTGATTTCCTAGCGGGATCCACAGATACGCAGTATTTT.